This T cell receptor beta chain was obtained from a study of blood T cell repertoires in COVID-19 (dated by TCRdb to 2020 to 2022). For the wider study: The collaborator samples originated in the United States, Italy and Spain and spanned the acute and convalescent phases of COVID-19. The dataset comprised deeply sampled blood TCRbeta repertoires from subjects exposed to, actively infected with, or recovered from COVID-19. Sample metadata almost always included a de-identified subject ID, COVID-19 status, age in years and sex. The material from the prospective study consisted of cDNA or gDNA derived from T cells, B-cell-depleted T cells, or PBMCs. Where HLA class I and class II types were available, the types were taken from metadata supplied by the sample provider, not from assay-based typing. A freely available public database, intended as a resource for researchers studying the immune response to SARS-CoV-2, is where the repertoires were released. Samples were obtained from the ongoing ImmuneRACE study (first 160 participants) and from some 1,300 subjects provided by 6 global collaborators. Overall results and qualifications from the work: The amount of clinical and demographic metadata varied by source and participant and was provided uncurated.

The CDR3, cysteine through phenylalanine, is 16 amino acids long. CDR3 DNA only is kept here, 48 bases in frame from base 1. The germline V gene sets CDR1 to KGHDR and CDR2 to SFDVKD. Trimmed from V: 4 bases; trimmed from J: 4 bases; junction bases lacking a gene match: 7. Another Seattle source contributed samples from volunteer blood donors who had recovered from COVID-19. The collaborating institutions used their own protocols to collect whole blood in K2EDTA tubes. For TCRbeta analysis, collaborators shipped samples as frozen whole blood, isolated PBMCs, or DNA extracted from either of those sample types. Worth noting for this clone: Its antigen is unknown. Per-nucleotide qualities are absent, and no much larger clonotype sits a single base away.

The immunoSEQ Assay, a bias-controlled multiplex PCR, was used to amplify TCRbeta CDR3 regions from genomic DNA. On the study's bioinformatics: Nucleated cell counts per sample were estimated from amplification of reference gene primers within the assay. Sequence reads were collapsed and filtered to measure the absolute abundance of every unique TCRbeta CDR3 rearrangement. Productive Simpson clonality was computed per sample as the square root of Simpson's diversity index over productive rearrangements. In TCRdb, the immuneACCESS table is reduced to in-frame sequences with V and J assigned. These tables do not hold every clone; where another copy was compared, an unresolved V gene accounts for under half, and the others remain unexplained. Clone size and V and J calls were adopted from that table, with D and trimming inferred from the DNA. This sample comprises some 300,000 clones, about 91% of them detected only once. The ten largest clones take up approximately 7% of the sample.

The chain couples TRBV24-1 to TRBJ2-3; TRBD1 agrees with 10 junctional bases. Input material: peripheral blood. This receptor was identified in a woman aged 25 to 45 who had recovered from COVID-19. The nucleotide sequence is TGTGCCACCAGTGAGACAGGGGGCAGTTCCCCAGATACGCAGTATTTT. Its protein is CATSETGGSSPDTQYF.